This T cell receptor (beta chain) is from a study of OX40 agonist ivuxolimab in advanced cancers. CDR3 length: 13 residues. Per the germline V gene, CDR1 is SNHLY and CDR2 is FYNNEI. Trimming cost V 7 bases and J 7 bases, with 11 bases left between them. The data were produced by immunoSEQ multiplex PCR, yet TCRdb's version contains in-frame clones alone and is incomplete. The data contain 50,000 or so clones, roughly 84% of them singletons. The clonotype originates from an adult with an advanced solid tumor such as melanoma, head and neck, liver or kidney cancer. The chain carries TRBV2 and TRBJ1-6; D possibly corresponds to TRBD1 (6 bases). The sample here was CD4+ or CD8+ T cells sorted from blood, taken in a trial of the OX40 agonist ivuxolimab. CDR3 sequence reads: CASTGQSNSPLHF. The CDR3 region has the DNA TGTGCCAGCACTGGACAGTCAAATTCACCCCTCCACTTT.